This T cell receptor (beta chain) was documented in a study of T cells after yellow fever vaccination. Study-level information: In the case of low-cell-number fractions, SMART-Seq v4 Ultra Low Input was used for preparation.

General study results and limits: The study re-detected most primary-vaccination clones after the booster (roughly 95% CD4, roughly 91% CD8). Bulk-population clonotypes that are abundant could appear as contaminants in FACS-sorted repertoires.

The junction had 15 bases not matched to a gene; V was cut back by 6 bases and J by 14 bases. The CDR3 contains 14 residues. Note on this clonotype: Its target is unknown.

5'RACE template switching produced TCR cDNA carrying a universal primer site and UMIs. TCRdb called the 5' RACE reads again in MiXCR, with one record for every CDR3 protein. The sample lists fewer than 400,000 distinct CDR3 sequences; 6.2% were seen once. Sequences were derived from PBMCs, sampled 5 days after the yellow fever booster vaccination. The J gene is TRBJ2-3, the V gene TRBV12-3 or TRBV12-4, with 9 bases aligning to TRBD2. This receptor was obtained from a man between 25 and 39 years old who received the YFV17D yellow fever vaccine. CDR3 bases: TGTGCCAGCAGCTCAAATTGGCCCGGGACTAGCTTGTATTTT. Translating it yields CASSSNWPGTSLYF.